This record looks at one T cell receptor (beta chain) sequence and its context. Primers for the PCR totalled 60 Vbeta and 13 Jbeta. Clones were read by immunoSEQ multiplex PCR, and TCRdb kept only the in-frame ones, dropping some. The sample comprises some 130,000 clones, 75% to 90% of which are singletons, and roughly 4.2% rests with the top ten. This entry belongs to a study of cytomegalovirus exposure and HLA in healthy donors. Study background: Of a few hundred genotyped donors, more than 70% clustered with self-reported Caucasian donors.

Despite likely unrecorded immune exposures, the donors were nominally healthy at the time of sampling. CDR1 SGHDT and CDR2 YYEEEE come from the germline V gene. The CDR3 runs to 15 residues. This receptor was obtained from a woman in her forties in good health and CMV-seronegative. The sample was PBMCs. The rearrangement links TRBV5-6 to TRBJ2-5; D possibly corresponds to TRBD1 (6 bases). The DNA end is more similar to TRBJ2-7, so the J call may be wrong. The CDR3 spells CASSPLRGRSYEQYF. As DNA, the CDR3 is TGTGCCAGCAGCCCGCTGAGGGGGAGAAGCTACGAGCAGTACTTC.